Below, 9 T cell receptor beta chains from the same sample are listed, as sequenced in a study of cytomegalovirus exposure and HLA in healthy donors. Primers: 60 Vbeta forward and 13 Jbeta reverse. Only in-frame clones appear in the TCRdb table, and some are missing; sequencing was by immunoSEQ multiplex PCR. This sample has about 100,000 clones, with about 85% found just once. Sequenced input: PBMCs. The receptors originated from a man aged 25-45 years in good health and CMV-seronegative.

The chain employs TRBV11-2 and TRBJ2-5; 7 positions agree with TRBD1. Trimming removed 4 bases from V and 5 bases from J; junction bases left unmatched: 7. This CDR3 is built from 14 residues. Germline-derived CDR1 and CDR2 are SGHAT and FQNNGV. The DNA for the CDR3 is TGTGCCAGCAGCTACACGGAAGGGGGCGAGACCCAGTACTTC. Translated: CASSYTEGGETQYF. Looking up the rest from reference TRBV11-2 and TRBJ2-5 gives the full variable domain: EAGVAQSPRYKIIEKRQSVAFWCNPISGHATLYWYQQILGQGPKLLIQFQNNGVVDDSQLPKDRFSAERLKGVDSTLKIQPAKLEDSAVYLCASSYTEGGETQYFGPGTRLLVL.

This clone was found once. The rearrangement links TRBV6-5 to TRBJ2-2; D is unclear. V was trimmed by 6 bases and J by 4 bases, leaving 12 bases between them. The CDR3 totals 14 residues. Germline CDR1 MNHEY, CDR2 SVGAGI. CDR3 nucleotides: TGTGCCAGCAGCCTTGGTATGGCCACCGGGGAGCTGTTTTTT. This encodes CASSLGMATGELFF.

The gene calls are TRBV7-3 and TRBJ2-3; possibly TRBD2 for D (5 bases). The CDR3 extends over 15 amino acids. Germline lookup yields CDR1 SGHTA and CDR2 FQGTGA. Trimming pared 2 bases from V and 0 bases from J, leaving 9 bases between. CDR3 coding DNA: TGTGCCAGCAGCTTACGAGCGGAGAGCACAGATACGCAGTATTTT. It encodes CASSLRAESTDTQYF.

This clone was counted a few times. The V call is TRBV5-5, the J call TRBJ2-7; 8 positions agree with TRBD2. The CDR3 runs to 15 residues. Germline trimming cut 4 bases from V and 2 bases from J; bases unmatched to any gene: 8. Germline CDR1 reads SGHKS; CDR2 reads YYEKEE (reference sequence). The DNA for the CDR3 is TGTGCCAGCAGCGTTTCGGGAGGGCCCCCCTACGAGCAGTACTTC. Protein sequence: CASSVSGGPPYEQYF.

This clone has just one count. The rearrangement links TRBV30 to TRBJ2-7; TRBD2 is a possible D gene (5 bases). CDR1 and CDR2 (germline): GTSNPN, SVGIG (reference sequence). V was trimmed by 0 bases and J by 3 bases, leaving 21 bases between them. The CDR3 is 17 amino acids. Here the CDR3 DNA reads TGTGCCTGGAGTGTTGGATTCGGCCTCTATGACTACTACGAGCAGTACTTC. Encoded protein: CAWSVGFGLYDYYEQYF.

The chain uses TRBV7-9 and TRBJ2-7, with D maybe TRBD2 (7 bases). The CDR3 runs 16 residues. CDR1 and CDR2 (germline): SEHNR, FQNEAQ (reference sequence). Trimming took off 5 bases at V and 2 bases at J, with 19 bases between the two ends. CDR3 nucleotides: TGTGCCAGCAGCCCCCGGGGGGCCGGCTCAGCCTACGAGCAGTACTTC. It yields the protein CASSPRGAGSAYEQYF.

The chain links TRBV29-1 to TRBJ2-7, with D tentatively TRBD2 (6 bases). The V gene's germline CDR1 is SQVTM and CDR2 ANQGSEA. This CDR3 is 11 amino acids long. V was shortened by 6 bases and J by 6 bases, with 12 bases between the two germline ends. CDR3 amino acids: CSVTSGVEQYF. The CDR3 nucleotides read TGCAGCGTGACCTCGGGGGTCGAGCAGTACTTC.

The rearrangement joins TRBV7-9 to TRBJ1-4; 7 nucleotides match TRBD1. CDR1 is SEHNR and CDR2 is FQNEAQ in the germline V gene (reference sequence). With V trimmed by 2 bases and J by 1 base, 4 bases remained unmatched. The CDR3 runs to 16 residues. The CDR3 region has the DNA TGTGCCAGCAGCTTAAGAGGGGGCTTAACTAATGAAAAACTGTTTTTT. Amino acid sequence: CASSLRGGLTNEKLFF.

This clone appeared a single time. V and J are TRBV7-9 and TRBJ1-2; 8 positions match TRBD1. Unmatched junction bases numbered 11, after V lost 5 bases and J lost 6 bases. Looked up from germline, CDR1 is SEHNR and CDR2 is FQNEAQ (reference sequence). This CDR3 has 15 amino acids. The CDR3 DNA follows: TGTGCCAGCAGCCAAGTCAGGGGGCGAGATGATGGCTACACCTTC. Translated, it gives CASSQVRGRDDGYTF.